Below are 15 T cell receptor beta chains sequenced from a single sample in a study of blood T cell repertoires in COVID-19. Sequencing was performed with immunoSEQ multiplex PCR; in TCRdb, only in-frame clones are kept and a portion is missing. This table has around 300,000 clones, approximately 88% appearing once. Sequencing input: peripheral blood. The receptors were gathered from a middle-aged man with acute or convalescent COVID-19.

The V and J genes are TRBV27 and TRBJ1-2, with D possibly being TRBD1 (6 bases). The germline CDR1 and CDR2 sequences are MNHEY and SMNVEV (reference sequence). This CDR3 has 15 amino acids. V lost 5 bases, J lost 5 bases, and 18 bases lay in between. The CDR3 nucleotides read TGTGCCAGCAGTCCCTATCGACAGGCGATGTATGGCTACACCTTC. Protein sequence: CASSPYRQAMYGYTF.

This clone was recorded once. V and J are TRBV14 and TRBJ1-2, with D maybe TRBD1 (6 bases). Germline V gene lookup returns CDR1 SGHDN and CDR2 FVKESK. Trimming stripped 1 base from V and 4 bases from J, with 7 bases between. The CDR3 has 13 residues. The CDR3 coding sequence is TGTGCCAGCAGCCAAGGACAGGTCTATGGCTACACCTTC. Encoded protein: CASSQGQVYGYTF. The variable domain in full, completed from reference TRBV14 and TRBJ1-2, reads EAGVTQFPSHSVIEKGQTVTLRCDPISGHDNLYWYRRVMGKEIKFLLHFVKESKQDESGMPNNRFLAERTGGTYSTLKVQPAELEDSGVYFCASSQGQVYGYTFGSGTRLTVV.

The gene calls are TRBV7-9 and TRBJ2-3; maybe TRBD1 (6 bases). CDR1 and CDR2 from the germline V gene are SEHNR and FQNEAQ (reference sequence). Trimming took off 2 bases at V and 4 bases at J, with 7 bases between the two ends. There are 13 residues in the CDR3. The CDR3 reads CASSLRTADTQYF. CDR3 nucleotides: TGTGCCAGCAGCTTACGGACAGCAGATACGCAGTATTTT.

The chain employs TRBV5-6 and TRBJ1-2; 11 nucleotides agree with TRBD1. Unmatched junction bases numbered 4, after V lost 3 bases and J lost 6 bases. The CDR3 runs to 14 residues. Germline CDR1 SGHDT, CDR2 YYEEEE. DNA of the CDR3: TGTGCCAGCAGCTGGGACAGGGGGGCGCATGGCTACACCTTC. It is translated as CASSWDRGAHGYTF.

CDR3 nucleotides: TGTGCCAGCAGCCCTGCGGCCAGCGTCTACGAGCAGTACTTC. The encoded protein is CASSPAASVYEQYF. The chain joins TRBV11-2 to TRBJ2-7; D uncertain. The germline gives CDR1 SGHAT, CDR2 FQNNGV. The CDR3 consists of 14 residues. The V end lost 5 bases, the J end lost 3 bases, and 14 bases lay between the germline ends.

This chain uses TRBV3-1 (or the pseudogene TRBV3-2) with TRBJ2-7; 9 nucleotides match TRBD2. CDR1 LGHDT and CDR2 YNNKEL come from the germline V gene (reference sequence). This CDR3 is built from 14 residues. J was trimmed by 2 bases and V by 5 bases; bases with no gene match: 4. The CDR3, as DNA: TGTGCCAGCAGCACCCAGCGGGGGGCCTACGAGCAGTACTTC. Translated, it gives CASSTQRGAYEQYF.

The chain links TRBV6-6 to TRBJ2-5, with a weak D call TRBD2 (7 bases). Germline V lookup: CDR1 MNHNY, CDR2 SVGAGI (reference sequence). This CDR3 is built from 14 residues. V was clipped by 2 bases and J by 7 bases, with 14 bases between them. The CDR3 reads CASSYGGGKVTQYF. In DNA, the CDR3 is TGTGCCAGCAGTTACGGGGGGGGCAAGGTGACCCAGTACTTC.

This clone occurred a few times. V is TRBV6-6 and J is TRBJ2-2; the D gene is possibly TRBD2 (6 bases). The CDR3 sequence is 17 residues long. Trimming stripped 5 bases from V and 1 base from J, with 17 bases between. Germline V gives CDR1 MNHNY, CDR2 SVGAGI (reference sequence). The DNA for the CDR3 is TGTGCCAGCAGTCTCCTACCCCCCGGGGGGAACACCGGGGAGCTGTTTTTT. It codes for CASSLLPPGGNTGELFF.

This clone has a single count. The chain recombines TRBV3-1 (or the pseudogene TRBV3-2) with TRBJ1-2, with D hard to call. The V gene lost 9 bases and the J gene lost 7 bases, with 12 bases spanning the gap. This CDR3 comprises 11 residues. Looked up from germline, CDR1 is LGHDT and CDR2 is YNNKEL (reference sequence). The CDR3 sequence is CASGGSIGYTF. The CDR3 nucleotides are TGTGCCAGTGGAGGGTCGATTGGCTACACCTTC.

This chain joins TRBV5-1 and TRBJ1-6, with D uncertain. The germline CDR1 and CDR2 sequences are SGHRS and YFSETQ. V lost 4 bases and J lost 4, with 12 bases in between. The CDR3 has 15 residues. The CDR3 sequence is CASSAGQIYNSPLHF. The CDR3 DNA sequence: TGCGCCAGCAGCGCGGGTCAAATTTATAATTCACCCCTCCACTTT.

This clone has just one count. The chain links TRBV6-6 to TRBJ1-2; possibly TRBD1 for D (6 bases). Trimming stripped 4 bases from V and 6 bases from J, with 21 bases between. Per germline, CDR1 MNHNY and CDR2 SVGAGI (reference sequence). The CDR3 totals 16 residues. The CDR3 region has the DNA TGTGCCAGCAGTTCCCCCCCAGTGACAGGAGAGGATGGCTACACCTTC. Protein sequence: CASSSPPVTGEDGYTF.

This clone was detected once. The chain uses TRBV2 and TRBJ1-3; D gene ambiguous. This CDR3 has 21 residues. From germline, CDR1 is SNHLY and CDR2 FYNNEI. The V end lost 3 bases, the J end lost 2 bases, and 29 bases lay between the germline ends. CDR3 loop: CASSDPSGELGLGGAGNTIYF. The CDR3 coding sequence is TGTGCCAGCAGTGACCCGTCGGGAGAACTCGGGTTGGGAGGAGCTGGAAACACCATATATTTT.

This chain links TRBV5-6 with TRBJ1-3; TRBD1 might be the D (6 bases). The CDR3 is 13 amino acids. Germline CDR1 and CDR2: SGHDT and YYEEEE. With 6 bases removed from V and 4 bases from J, the gap between germline ends came to 11 bases. CDR3 in amino acids: CASNTGLGNTIYF. CDR3 in DNA: TGTGCCAGCAACACAGGGCTCGGAAACACCATATATTTT.

This sequence joins TRBV5-1 and TRBJ1-1; the D gene is possibly TRBD1 (6 bases). The CDR3 runs 15 residues. CDR1 and CDR2 (germline): SGHRS, YFSETQ. Trimming stripped 0 bases from V and 3 bases from J, with 12 bases between. CDR3 region: CASSLGPAGDTEAFF. Written as DNA, the CDR3 is TGCGCCAGCAGCTTGGGACCGGCAGGGGACACTGAAGCTTTCTTT.

Worth noting for this clone: Other nucleotide sequences from this sample produce the same CDR3. The rearrangement links TRBV5-1 to TRBJ2-2; 8 nucleotides align to TRBD2. The V segment lost 4 bases and the J segment 1 base; nucleotides outside the gene matches: 6. CDR3 length: 16 amino acids. Germline V lookup: CDR1 SGHRS, CDR2 YFSETQ. As DNA, the CDR3 is TGCGCCAGCAGCCCCCTGGCGGGGGGGAACACCGGGGAGCTGTTTTTT. Translated, it gives CASSPLAGGNTGELFF. The variable domain in full, with the rest retrieved from reference TRBV5-1 and TRBJ2-2, is KAGVTQTPRYLIKTRGQQVTLSCSPISGHRSVSWYQQTPGQGLQFLFEYFSETQRNKGNFPGRFSGRQFSNSRSEMNVSTLELGDSALYLCASSPLAGGNTGELFFGEGSRLTVL.